Listed below are T cell receptor beta chains from one sample, sequenced in a study of blood T cell repertoires in COVID-19. The data were produced by immunoSEQ multiplex PCR, yet TCRdb's version contains in-frame clones alone and is incomplete. The repertoire holds 400,000 to 450,000 clones, with around 87% as singletons. The specimen was PBMCs or T cells enriched from blood (not recorded which). These receptors all stem from a man aged 30 to 45 who had recovered from COVID-19. The CDR3 runs from the conserved cysteine through the conserved F or W. Fields, in order: V gene, J gene, CDR3 protein.

V: TRBV5-1; J: TRBJ2-7; CDR3: CASSTTGWDEQYF
V: TRBV12-3/TRBV12-4; J: TRBJ2-7; CDR3: CASSLVPAPEQYF
V: TRBV19; J: TRBJ1-5; CDR3: CASSIGGTGSNQPQHF
V: TRBV10-2; J: TRBJ2-1; CDR3: CASSEQGAMGLGYNEQFF
V: TRBV4-2; J: TRBJ2-1; CDR3: CASSPPGLEKGNEQFF
V: TRBV3-1/TRBV3-2; J: TRBJ2-3; CDR3: CASSNLNTDTQYF
V: TRBV13; J: TRBJ1-2; CDR3: CASSLGGGNGGYTF
V: TRBV7-8; J: TRBJ1-2; CDR3: CASSQGQGVSYGYTF
V: TRBV19; J: TRBJ2-3; CDR3: CASALRRTTSGKTDTQYF
V: TRBV5-1; J: TRBJ1-1; CDR3: CASHGESRNTEAFF
V: TRBV20-1; J: TRBJ2-1; CDR3: CSASPPRGTSYNEQFF
V: TRBV11-2; J: TRBJ2-7; CDR3: CASSTDRGGPIEQYF
V: TRBV11-2; J: TRBJ2-1; CDR3: CASSRSGGAYNEQFF
V: TRBV29-1; J: TRBJ2-5; CDR3: CSVSNGIQETQYF
V: TRBV30; J: TRBJ2-7; CDR3: CAWSKLPRYEQYF
V: TRBV5-1; J: TRBJ2-1; CDR3: CASSRSSGTGGYEQFF
V: TRBV30; J: TRBJ2-7; CDR3: CAWSVGGYEQYF
V: TRBV6-1; J: TRBJ1-2; CDR3: CASSESRSFYGYTF
V: TRBV19; J: TRBJ2-7; CDR3: CASSISGRAYEQYF
V: TRBV4-1; J: TRBJ2-7; CDR3: CASSPSRMQGALGEQYF
V: TRBV7-9; J: TRBJ1-1; CDR3: CASSLGGDTEAFF
V: TRBV24-1; J: TRBJ1-5; CDR3: CATSDPTGTVSNQPQHF